A single sample gave rise to the 6 T cell receptor beta chains below, sequenced in a study of T-cell reconstitution after alpha-beta-depleted transplantation in children. Molecular barcoding with unique molecular identifiers was used for the TCRbeta library. Via MiXCR, TCRdb re-called the PCR reads, giving one row per CDR3 protein. The table shows about 100,000 distinct CDR3 sequences, with around 7.8% occurring only once. The specimen was PBMCs, collected before TCRalphabeta/CD19-depleted stem cell transplant. These receptors came from a boy younger than 10 with acute lymphoblastic leukemia, due to receive a stem cell transplant.

V is TRBV19 and J is TRBJ1-1; TRBD1 is a possible D gene (5 bases). The CDR3 sequence is 15 residues long. V lost 3 bases and J lost 4, with 15 bases in between. Per germline, CDR1 LNHDA and CDR2 SQIVND (reference sequence). In nucleotides, the CDR3 is TGTGCCAGTAGTATCTACCCGGGACTGGTCACTGAAGCTTTCTTT. Amino acid sequence: CASSIYPGLVTEAFF.

Only a few counts were recorded for this clonotype. This chain links TRBV5-1 with TRBJ2-1; D is unclear. The CDR3 has 15 amino acids. From germline, CDR1 is SGHRS and CDR2 YFSETQ. Trimming stripped 1 base from V and 1 base from J, with 9 bases between. The CDR3 nucleotides read TGCGCCAGCAGCTTGTACGCGGAATCCTACAATGAGCAGTTCTTC. Translated, it gives CASSLYAESYNEQFF. Drawing the rest from reference TRBV5-1 and TRBJ2-1, the complete variable domain is KAGVTQTPRYLIKTRGQQVTLSCSPISGHRSVSWYQQTPGQGLQFLFEYFSETQRNKGNFPGRFSGRQFSNSRSEMNVSTLELGDSALYLCASSLYAESYNEQFFGPGTRLTVL.

This clonotype was recorded many times. This chain uses TRBV28 with TRBJ1-6; no definite D call. The CDR3 covers 13 residues. The V end was cut by 4 bases, the J end by 9 bases, with 10 bases between. Germline V gives CDR1 MDHEN, CDR2 SYDVKM. This CDR3 is CASSSLRSSPLHF. The CDR3 DNA is TGTGCCAGCAGTTCCCTCAGGAGTTCACCCCTCCACTTT.

This clonotype was seen a few times. The chain joins TRBV14 to TRBJ1-1; TRBD1 is a possible D gene (5 bases). Trimming pared 4 bases from V and 4 bases from J, leaving 13 bases between. CDR3 length: 14 amino acids. Germline values: CDR1 SGHDN, CDR2 FVKESK. CDR3 amino acids: CASSLQGRGTEAFF. The CDR3 region has the DNA TGTGCCAGCAGCCTTCAAGGGAGGGGCACTGAAGCTTTCTTT.

This clonotype has just a few counts. This rearrangement joins TRBV5-1 to TRBJ1-1, with no clear D. This CDR3 comprises 13 residues. Trimming took 7 bases from V and 1 from J, leaving 11 bases between them. Germline CDR1 is SGHRS and CDR2 is YFSETQ. The CDR3 bases are TGCGCCAGCGGCCGAGGAGGGAACACTGAAGCTTTCTTT. Translating gives CASGRGGNTEAFF.

The chain links TRBV4-2 to TRBJ2-3; D gene uncertain. The CDR3 has 15 residues. Per the germline V gene, CDR1 is LGHNA and CDR2 is YNFKEQ. V lost 0 bases to trimming and J lost 2 bases, with 9 bases between them. The CDR3 nucleotides read TGTGCCAGCAGCCAAGATAGACGGATCACAGATACGCAGTATTTT. It yields the protein CASSQDRRITDTQYF.